The source of this TCR beta chain is a study of blood T cell repertoires in COVID-19. Data came from immunoSEQ multiplex PCR; TCRdb stores just in-frame clones and leaves some out. The data hold about 140,000 clones, with approximately 79% observed a single time. To note about this clone: Because the CDR3's place on the DNA is in doubt, the DNA is left out and the CDR3 is given as listed by TCRdb.

The CDR3 is 17 amino acids long, termini counted. The sample was peripheral blood. This clonotype was obtained from a man aged 60 to 75 with acute or convalescent COVID-19. The V and J genes are TRBV21-1 and TRBJ1-5; TRBD1, the table's D call, was not compared with the DNA. TRBV21-1 is a recognized pseudogene. CDR3 region: CASSKVWVGGGIRPQHF.